These T cell receptor beta chains were read from a single sample in a study of tumor-infiltrating T cells and Merkel cell polyomavirus. Data came from immunoSEQ multiplex PCR; TCRdb stores just in-frame clones and leaves some out. The sample records around 25,000 clones, about 85% being singletons. The specimen sequenced was lymph node tissue. These TCRs come from a man aged 45-65 years with Merkel cell carcinoma. Both conserved end residues are part of each CDR3. The order of the fields is V gene, D gene, J gene, clone size, CDR3 DNA, CDR3 protein. The D gene is left open where the match is weak. Some rows have no size entry. The others give once, few or many, or a class for an expanded clone.

>TRBV6-5|.|TRBJ2-3|.
TGTGCCAGCAGTCGGAGGTTCAGGGATACGCAGTATTTT
CASSRRFRDTQYF
>TRBV28|.|TRBJ1-6|.
TGTGCCAGCTACGGGGGGTTTTTGAATTCACCCCTCCACTTT
CASYGGFLNSPLHF
>TRBV28|TRBD2|TRBJ2-1|.
TGTGCCAGCAGTTCTAGGACTAGCGGGGGATATAATGAGCAGTTCTTC
CASSSRTSGGYNEQFF
>TRBV19|TRBD2|TRBJ2-1|.
TGTGCCAGTAGTATAGCGGCTAGCGGGGGGGCCTACAATGAGCAGTTCTTC
CASSIAASGGAYNEQFF
>TRBV29-1|TRBD1|TRBJ2-5|once
TGCAGCGTCGCGCTAGGACAGGGGGCCCAAGAGACCCAGTACTTC
CSVALGQGAQETQYF
>TRBV10-3|TRBD1|TRBJ2-7|.
TGTGCCATCAGAGCTTGGGACAGCTCCTACGAGCAGTACTTC
CAIRAWDSSYEQYF
>TRBV11-2|.|TRBJ2-2|few
TGTGCCAGCAGCCCTAACAGGAACACCGGGGAGCTGTTTTTT
CASSPNRNTGELFF
>TRBV7-3|TRBD1|TRBJ2-7|once
TGTGCCAGCAGCTCCTACAGGGGGCGCCTTTCCGAGCAGTACTTC
CASSSYRGRLSEQYF
>TRBV5-1|TRBD1|TRBJ2-1|once
TGCGCCAGCAGCTTGCCAAGGACAGGGGGAGGCCACAATGAGCAGTTCTTC
CASSLPRTGGGHNEQFF
>TRBV9|.|TRBJ1-2|once
TGTGCCAGCAGCGCGGGGGGATCCGGGACCTATGGCTACACCTTC
CASSAGGSGTYGYTF
>TRBV2|TRBD1|TRBJ1-2|few
TGTGCCAGCATGGGGAACAGGGGAGGCGGCTACACCTTC
CASMGNRGGGYTF
>TRBV27|TRBD2|TRBJ2-4|.
TGTGCCAGCAGTGGGACTAGCGGGATAAACATTCAGTACTTC
CASSGTSGINIQYF
>TRBV7-6|.|TRBJ2-6|.
TGTGCCAGCGGTCGGTCTGGGGCCAACGTCCTGACTTTC
CASGRSGANVLTF
>TRBV30|.|TRBJ1-4|.
TGTGCCTGGAGTGTGGGACACCTCTCCATAACTAATGAAAAACTGTTTTTT
CAWSVGHLSITNEKLFF
>TRBV4-2|TRBD1|TRBJ1-5|.
TGTGCCAGCAGCCCGGACGGACAGGACAATCAGCCCCAGCATTTT
CASSPDGQDNQPQHF
>TRBV2|.|TRBJ1-5|.
TGTGCCAGCGGCAGCGCGGCGGGGTCCCAGCATTTT
CASGSAAGSQHF
>TRBV7-9|TRBD1|TRBJ1-1|.
TGTGCCAGCAGCTTAGTCGGACAGGGGGCTGGCACTGAAGCTTTCTTT
CASSLVGQGAGTEAFF
>TRBV9|.|TRBJ2-3|.
TGTGCCAGCAGCGTAGTGGGGGGAGTAACAGATACGCAGTATTTT
CASSVVGGVTDTQYF
>TRBV5-6|.|TRBJ1-2|.
TGTGCCACCAAAATAGGGGTAGATGGCTACACCTTC
CATKIGVDGYTF
>TRBV4-2|.|TRBJ2-5|once
TGTGCCAGCAGCCAAGATCCGGCAATAGCGAGGCAAGAGACCCAGTACTTC
CASSQDPAIARQETQYF
>TRBV5-1|.|TRBJ1-4|.
TGCGCCAGCAGCTTACGAGCAACTAATGAAAAACTGTTTTTT
CASSLRATNEKLFF
>TRBV10-3|.|TRBJ2-3|.
TGTGCCATCAGTGAGGCGGAGGGCACAGATACGCAGTATTTT
CAISEAEGTDTQYF
>TRBV10-3|TRBD2|TRBJ2-1|.
TGTGCCATCAAAAAGCTAGCGGCCGACAATGAGCAGTTCTTC
CAIKKLAADNEQFF
>TRBV19|.|TRBJ1-5|.
TGTGCCAGTAGTATTTGGGTGGTTCGGGAAAATAGCAATCAGCCCCAGCATTTT
CASSIWVVRENSNQPQHF
>TRBV9|.|TRBJ2-2|once
TGTGCCAGCAGCGTAGATGGTGGCCCCGGGGAGCTGTTTTTT
CASSVDGGPGELFF
>TRBV4-2|TRBD1|TRBJ2-7|.
TGTGCCAGCAGCCAAGATGAACAGGGGGCCTCCCCCTACGAGCAGTACTTC
CASSQDEQGASPYEQYF
>TRBV6-5|.|TRBJ2-7|.
TGTGCCAGCAGTTTCCAGGGGAGGGGCAACGAGCAGTACTTC
CASSFQGRGNEQYF
>TRBV4-1|.|TRBJ1-2|.
TGCGCCAGCAGCCCCAAAATGGGGAGTTGGGGCTACACCTTC
CASSPKMGSWGYTF
>TRBV6-5|.|TRBJ1-1|.
TGTGCCAGCAGGCCAAACCAGGCCCGCCCTGAAGCTTTCTTT
CASRPNQARPEAFF
>TRBV5-1|TRBD1|TRBJ1-5|.
TGCGCCAGCAGCGCAGGGACAGGGGGAGGCAATCAGCCCCAGCATTTT
CASSAGTGGGNQPQHF
>TRBV28|.|TRBJ1-2|.
TGTGCCAGCAGTTTATGGGACAGTCAAGCAGGTTATGGCTACACCTTC
CASSLWDSQAGYGYTF
>TRBV28|TRBD2|TRBJ2-3|.
TGTGCCAGCAGTCCGGTTAGGGGGACTAGCGGGAGGCCGGATACGCAGTATTTT
CASSPVRGTSGRPDTQYF
>TRBV23-1|.|TRBJ2-7|.
TGCGCCAGCAGTCAACCACAGCTCGAGCAGTACTTC
CASSQPQLEQYF
>TRBV6-5|.|TRBJ1-2|.
TGTGCCAGCAGTGGGGTCCGGGGTGGCTACACCTTC
CASSGVRGGYTF
>TRBV9|TRBD1|TRBJ1-6|.
TGTGCCAGCAGCGTAGCCGGACAGGGGGGAAAGGGTTCACCCCTCCACTTT
CASSVAGQGGKGSPLHF
>TRBV30|.|TRBJ1-2|.
TGTGCTGGGGAGGGTTTTAACTATGGCTACACCTTC
CAGEGFNYGYTF
>TRBV29-1|.|TRBJ2-1|.
TGCAGCGTTGATTGGACCGGGACACCAAGCTCCTACAATGAGCAGTTCTTC
CSVDWTGTPSSYNEQFF
>TRBV5-1|.|TRBJ2-7|.
TGCGCCAGCAGCTGGGGGCTTCTGGCGGGAGTCAGCCACGAGCAGTACTTC
CASSWGLLAGVSHEQYF
>TRBV5-4|TRBD1|TRBJ1-6|.
TGTGCCAGCAGCTCACAGGGGGTAGAGAATTCACCCCTCCACTTT
CASSSQGVENSPLHF
>TRBV13|TRBD2|TRBJ2-3|.
TGTGCCAGCGGTGAAGCTAGCGGGGGGGCGTTCGGCACAGATACGCAGTATTTT
CASGEASGGAFGTDTQYF
>TRBV28|TRBD1|TRBJ1-4|.
TGTGCCAGCAGTTTAACCATTCCCGGGACAGGGCCCGAAAAACTGTTTTTT
CASSLTIPGTGPEKLFF
>TRBV19|.|TRBJ2-7|.
TGTGCCAGTAGTATAGGGAGGAGCGGAGCGCTTTTCAACGAGCAGTACTTC
CASSIGRSGALFNEQYF
>TRBV7-8|TRBD2|TRBJ2-3|.
TGTGCCAGCAGCCCGTGGACTAGGACGACGGGAGATACGCAGTATTTT
CASSPWTRTTGDTQYF
>TRBV28|TRBD1|TRBJ1-2|.
TGTGCCAGCAGTATCGATCCGGGACAGGGAGTCTATGGCTACACCTTC
CASSIDPGQGVYGYTF